Listed below are T cell receptor beta chains from one sample, sequenced in a study of regulatory T cells in long-lasting Graves disease. In TCRdb, the multiplex PCR reads were re-called with MiXCR into one record per CDR3 protein. The sample has roughly 250,000 distinct CDR3 sequences, 15% to 20% seen once; the top ten hold around 15%. The same data also went into a second study, on T cells in Graves' hyperthyroidism and ophthalmopathy.

The sequencing here drew on peripheral blood mononuclear cells (PBMCs), taken at new diagnosis, from a patient treated with antithyroid drugs. The receptors derive from a woman in her twenties or thirties with Graves disease. Each CDR3 is given with its conserved first and last residue. Each record gives: V gene, clone size, D gene, J gene, CDR3 protein, CDR3 DNA. A D gene is named only where the DNA matches it firmly. The listing skips clone size in some rows; elsewhere it reads once, few, many or a size class.

>TRBV7-9|many|-|TRBJ1-4
CASSFIGTNEKLFF
TGTGCCAGCAGCTTTATAGGGACTAATGAAAAACTGTTTTTT
>TRBV12-3/TRBV12-4|many|TRBD1|TRBJ2-1
CASSWDRATYNEQFF
TGTGCCAGCAGTTGGGACAGGGCTACCTACAATGAGCAGTTCTTC
>TRBV19|-|TRBD1|TRBJ2-7
CASSTGQRLEQYF
TGTGCCAGTAGTACGGGACAGCGCCTCGAGCAGTACTTC
>TRBV3-1|many|TRBD2|TRBJ2-3
CASSQRPGLAVTDTQYF
TGTGCCAGCAGCCAACGCCCGGGACTAGCGGTCACAGATACGCAGTATTTT
>TRBV24-1|many|TRBD2|TRBJ2-3
CATSSSGGATDTQYF
TGTGCCACCAGTAGTAGCGGGGGGGCGACAGATACGCAGTATTTT
>TRBV11-1|many|-|TRBJ1-2
CASSPGPPGLNYGYTF
TGTGCCAGCAGCCCGGGGCCTCCAGGACTTAACTATGGCTACACCTTC
>TRBV2|-|TRBD1|TRBJ1-5
CASSVPGQAPLTQHF
TGTGCCAGCAGTGTCCCGGGACAGGCTCCCCTCACCCAGCATTTT
>TRBV7-3|few|TRBD2|TRBJ2-1
CASSQTTSTVHEQFF
TGTGCCAGCAGCCAAACGACTAGCACGGTGCATGAGCAGTTCTTC
>TRBV3-1|many|TRBD1|TRBJ1-3
CASSQGTGGNTIYF
TGTGCCAGCAGCCAAGGGACAGGTGGAAACACCATATATTTT
>TRBV6-1|many|-|TRBJ2-5
CASRRVWTQYF
TGTGCCAGCAGGAGAGTGTGGACCCAGTACTTC
>TRBV18|-|TRBD2|TRBJ2-7
CASSLSLAGFGSREQYF
TGTGCCAGCTCCCTCTCTTTAGCGGGGTTCGGGAGCCGCGAGCAGTACTTC
>TRBV6-2/TRBV6-3|few|-|TRBJ2-2
CASSYGSGATGELLF
TGTGCCAGCAGTTACGGGTCGGGGGCCACCGGGGAGCTGCTTTTT
>TRBV14|many|TRBD1|TRBJ2-1
CASSQDGGTGYNEQFF
TGTGCCAGCAGCCAAGATGGTGGGACAGGGTATAATGAGCAGTTCTTC
>TRBV15|many|-|TRBJ1-3
CATSSDSGNTIYF
TGTGCCACCAGCAGTGACTCTGGAAACACCATATATTTT
>TRBV15|many|-|TRBJ1-5
CATSRDIIGSNQPQHF
TGTGCCACCAGCAGAGACATAATAGGAAGCAATCAGCCCCAGCATTTT
>TRBV29-1|many|-|TRBJ1-1
CSVLAGLEAFF
TGCAGCGTTCTTGCTGGACTCGAAGCTTTCTTT
>TRBV7-2|many|TRBD2|TRBJ2-1
CASSPRTSGGADEQFF
TGTGCCAGCAGCCCACGGACTAGCGGGGGGGCCGATGAGCAGTTCTTC
>TRBV20-1|-|TRBD2|TRBJ2-1
CSASRGGFNEQFF
TGCAGTGCTAGCCGGGGGGGCTTCAATGAGCAGTTCTTC
>TRBV6-1|many|-|TRBJ1-2
CASNSQDANYGYTF
TGTGCCAGCAACAGCCAGGATGCCAACTATGGCTACACCTTC
>TRBV11-3|many|TRBD2|TRBJ2-1
CASSRVAGGHNEQFF
TGTGCCAGCAGCCGGGTAGCGGGGGGTCACAATGAGCAGTTCTTC
>TRBV18|many|-|TRBJ1-1
CASSSQGGDTEAFF
TGTGCCAGCTCATCACAGGGTGGGGACACTGAAGCTTTCTTT
>TRBV14|-|-|TRBJ1-4
CASSQELGNEKLFF
TGTGCCAGCAGCCAAGAACTGGGAAATGAAAAACTGTTTTTT